This passage covers 25 T cell receptor beta chains from one sample sequenced in a study of T cell changes during pregnancy in multiple sclerosis. Libraries were prepared by immunoSEQ multiplex PCR; TCRdb keeps only in-frame clonotypes and omits some of them. The table shows 25,000 to 35,000 clones, with just over 90% occurring only once. The sequencing used CD8+ T cells from peripheral blood mononuclear cells, collected in the second trimester of pregnancy. The receptor source for this set is a female donor with multiple sclerosis, enrolled in a pregnancy study.

The rearrangement uses TRBV6-5 and TRBJ2-5; 13 bases map to TRBD2. CDR3 length: 16 amino acids. Germline CDR1 is MNHEY and CDR2 is SVGAGI. The V and J ends lost 6 bases and 1 base, in that order; junction bases with no gene match: 5. CDR3 bases: TGTGCCAGCAGGTACCGACTAGCGGGAGGCCAAGAGACCCAGTACTTC. Protein product: CASRYRLAGGQETQYF.

The chain combines TRBV10-3 with TRBJ2-2, with 7 bases fitting TRBD1. Per germline, CDR1 ENHRY and CDR2 SYGVKD. Trimming removed 7 bases from V and 3 bases from J; junction bases left unmatched: 8. This CDR3 comprises 15 residues. CDR3 nucleotides: TGTGCCATCAAGAGTAGACAGGGCCACACCGGGGAGCTGTTTTTT. Translated: CAIKSRQGHTGELFF.

The CDR3 loop is CASSPGLLNTEAFF. In nucleotides, the CDR3 is TGTGCCAGCAGCCCGGGACTTTTGAACACTGAAGCTTTCTTT. The chain carries TRBV2 and TRBJ1-1, with D tentatively TRBD1 (5 bases). Looked up from germline, CDR1 is SNHLY and CDR2 is FYNNEI. V was cut by 6 bases and J by 0 bases, with 11 bases left in between. The CDR3 has 14 residues.

The V call is TRBV30, the J call TRBJ2-7, with 8 bases identical to TRBD1. Germline CDR1 reads GTSNPN; CDR2 reads SVGIG (reference sequence). V dropped 5 bases and J dropped 4; count of bases not matched to a gene: 10. The CDR3 spans 14 residues. The CDR3 nucleotides read TGTGCCTGGGGTACCGGACAGGGCATTTACGAGCAGTACTTC. Translated: CAWGTGQGIYEQYF.

The chain carries TRBV11-3 and TRBJ2-1; 9 positions agree with TRBD2. This CDR3 is built from 17 residues. Germline loops: CDR1 SGHNT, CDR2 YENEEA. After removal of 1 base from V and 8 bases from J, the junction contained 12 bases not matched to a gene. CDR3 sequence: CASSLGRGREGSYEQFF. The CDR3 nucleotides read TGTGCCAGCAGCTTAGGTCGGGGGCGGGAGGGCTCCTATGAGCAGTTCTTC.

J is TRBJ1-1 and V is TRBV11-1; D perhaps matches TRBD1 (5 bases). This CDR3 spans 14 amino acids. Germline-derived CDR1 and CDR2 are SGHAT and FQDESV (reference sequence). The germline V and J ends were trimmed by 1 base and 4 bases, with 10 bases remaining between them. The chain's CDR3 is CASSLGRGLTEAFF. The DNA of the CDR3 is TGTGCCAGCAGCTTAGGAAGGGGCCTCACTGAAGCTTTCTTT.

The chain carries TRBV6-1 and TRBJ2-1; 10 positions match TRBD2. Germline CDR1 is MNHNS and CDR2 is SASEGT. The CDR3 runs to 15 residues. J was trimmed by 3 bases and V by 6 bases; bases with no gene match: 5. CDR3 DNA: TGTGCCAGCAGCGAGCGGGAGGGAGACTACAATGAGCAGTTCTTC. This sequence encodes CASSEREGDYNEQFF.

The V call is TRBV2, the J call TRBJ2-3, with D tentatively TRBD2 (6 bases). Germline assignment: CDR1 SNHLY and CDR2 FYNNEI. The germline V and J ends were trimmed by 11 bases and 5 bases, with 17 bases remaining between them. The length of the CDR3 is 13 residues. The CDR3 DNA is TGTGCCGGAAGTGGGATAGCGGAAGATACGCAGTATTTT. Its translation is CAGSGIAEDTQYF.

This clone was recorded once. J is TRBJ2-1 and V is TRBV4-3; maybe TRBD1 (6 bases). Germline CDR1 LGHNA, CDR2 YSLEER. The CDR3 is 15 residues long. Trimming pared 3 bases from V and 7 bases from J, leaving 16 bases between. The CDR3 sequence is CASSQAGVRGNEQFF. CDR3 bases: TGCGCCAGCAGCCAGGCAGGGGTAAGGGGGAATGAGCAGTTCTTC.

The chain has TRBV4-3 and TRBJ2-7; TRBD2 matches 11 bases. In germline, CDR1 is LGHNA, CDR2 YSLEER. Unmatched junction bases numbered 6, after V lost 3 bases and J lost 2 bases. The CDR3 consists of 16 residues. CDR3 loop: CASSQTLAGATYEQYF. CDR3 DNA: TGCGCCAGCAGCCAGACACTAGCGGGGGCAACCTACGAGCAGTACTTC.

The chain recombines TRBV15 with TRBJ1-5; D possibly corresponds to TRBD1 (6 bases). This CDR3 comprises 15 residues. The germline CDR1 and CDR2 sequences are LNHNV and YYDKDF (reference sequence). V was pared by 3 bases and J by 3 bases, with 12 bases between. The CDR3 is CATSRVVGANQPQHF. CDR3 DNA: TGTGCCACCAGCAGGGTTGTGGGGGCCAATCAGCCCCAGCATTTT.

The gene calls are TRBV11-2 and TRBJ1-3; D possibly corresponds to TRBD1 (6 bases). Looked up from germline, CDR1 is SGHAT and CDR2 is FQNNGV. The CDR3 sequence is 17 residues long. Trimming stripped 7 bases from V and 0 bases from J, with 19 bases between. CDR3 amino acids: CASTGTTRRYSGNTIYF. DNA for the CDR3: TGTGCCAGCACCGGGACAACGCGCAGATACTCTGGAAACACCATATATTTT.

The chain links TRBV10-3 to TRBJ2-7; TRBD2 might be the D (5 bases). The CDR3 sequence is 13 residues long. Trimming took off 6 bases at V and 7 bases at J, with 16 bases between the two ends. Germline loops: CDR1 ENHRY, CDR2 SYGVKD. The CDR3: CAISQDDSGEQYF. Here the CDR3 DNA reads TGTGCCATCAGCCAGGACGACTCGGGAGAGCAGTACTTC.

The V and J genes are TRBV1 and TRBJ1-5; the listed D gene, TRBD1, was not tested against the DNA. TRBV1 is recorded as a pseudogene. The CDR3 extends over 15 amino acids. The CDR3 DNA reads as TGCACCAGCAGCGACCGACAGGGTCCGAGGCAGCCCCAGCATTTT. Translation gives CTSSDRQGPRQPQHF.

This clone was seen just once. In the same sample, other DNA sequences code for this CDR3. The chain uses TRBV4-1 and TRBJ1-2, with D possibly being TRBD1 (6 bases). The CDR3 sequence is 15 residues long. Germline CDR1 MGHRA, CDR2 YSYEKL. V was shortened by 3 bases and J by 5 bases, with 16 bases between the two germline ends. DNA of the CDR3: TGCGCCAGCAGCCAGTGGACAGCTTCACATTATGGCTACACCTTC. It specifies CASSQWTASHYGYTF.

This clone turned up a few times. This specimen includes other DNA sequences encoding the same CDR3. CDR3 nucleotide sequence: TGCGCCAGCAGCCAAGGACTAGCGGGCTCCTACAATGAGCAGTTCTTC. It codes for CASSQGLAGSYNEQFF. This chain links TRBV4-3 with TRBJ2-1; 10 positions agree with TRBD2. V lost 1 base and J lost 0; bases outside the gene matches: 0. This CDR3 comprises 16 residues. Germline CDR1 and CDR2: LGHNA and YSLEER.

The rearrangement joins TRBV6-5 to TRBJ2-3; possible D gene TRBD1, 6 bases. Germline-derived CDR1 and CDR2 are MNHEY and SVGAGI. The V gene lost 6 bases and the J gene lost 6 bases, with 16 bases spanning the gap. There are 14 residues in the CDR3. The CDR3 is CASSQLWTADTQYF. The CDR3 DNA reads TGTGCCAGCAGCCAGCTCTGGACAGCGGATACGCAGTATTTT.

This clone was observed a few times. The V gene is TRBV19, the J gene TRBJ2-7; 7 bases map to TRBD1. The CDR3 spans 16 residues. Germline assignment: CDR1 LNHDA and CDR2 SQIVND (reference sequence). Trimming took 7 bases from V and 4 from J; bases not matched to a gene: 16. CDR3 region: CASKLYRDSPWYEQYF. The CDR3 DNA reads as TGTGCCAGTAAACTATACCGGGACAGCCCATGGTACGAGCAGTACTTC.

This clone was seen a single time. The chain recombines TRBV12-2 with TRBJ2-7; TRBD2 is taken as the D call from the table, unchecked against the DNA. TRBV12-2 is a recognized pseudogene. The length of the CDR3 is 15 residues. The CDR3 region is CASRFMAGESYEQYF. The CDR3 DNA is TGTGCAAGTCGCTTTATGGCTGGGGAGTCGTACGAGCAGTACTTC.

The chain couples TRBV28 to TRBJ2-1; 9 bases map to TRBD2. CDR3 length: 16 residues. The V and J ends lost 2 bases and 1 base, in that order; junction bases with no gene match: 3. Germline V lookup: CDR1 MDHEN, CDR2 SYDVKM. The CDR3 region is CASSLSSGSSYNEQFF. The CDR3 DNA reads as TGTGCCAGCAGTTTAAGTAGCGGGAGTTCCTACAATGAGCAGTTCTTC.

By share of the sample, this clone is medium-sized. The rearrangement joins TRBV6-4 to TRBJ2-1; D call uncertain. CDR3 length: 15 residues. Per germline, CDR1 MRHNA and CDR2 SNTAGT. V was trimmed by 4 bases and J by 0 bases, leaving 10 bases between them. The CDR3 bases are TGTGCCAGCAGTGGCGGCCCGGGCTCCTACAATGAGCAGTTCTTC. Protein product: CASSGGPGSYNEQFF.

There are a few counts of this clone. The chain uses TRBV27 and TRBJ2-7, with TRBD1 matching over 8 bases. Germline values: CDR1 MNHEY, CDR2 SMNVEV (reference sequence). This CDR3 contains 14 residues. V was clipped by 3 bases and J by 1 base; unmatched bases: 2. The CDR3 DNA reads TGTGCCAGCAGTTTGGGGACAGGTTCCTACGAGCAGTACTTC. It encodes CASSLGTGSYEQYF.

In nucleotides, the CDR3 is TGTGCCAGCAACAAACTAGCGGGAGGCCTCACAGATACGCAGTATTTT. This gives the protein CASNKLAGGLTDTQYF. This chain connects TRBV9 to TRBJ2-3, with TRBD2 matching over 12 bases. Germline V gene sequence: CDR1 SGDLS, CDR2 YYNGEE. Trimming cost V 6 bases and J 2 bases; bases outside gene matches: 7. This CDR3 has 16 residues.

Comments on this clone: This same CDR3 is encoded by further DNA sequences in the sample. The gene calls are TRBV7-9 and TRBJ2-1; 11 nucleotides agree with TRBD2. V trimming: 6 bases; J trimming: 7 bases; junction bases outside the gene matches: 8. The CDR3 runs 15 residues. Looked up from germline, CDR1 is SEHNR and CDR2 is FQNEAQ (reference sequence). The CDR3 loop reads CASRKGLADNNEQFF. The CDR3 DNA is TGTGCCAGCAGAAAGGGACTAGCGGATAATAATGAGCAGTTCTTC.

The chain couples TRBV6-1 to TRBJ2-7; perhaps TRBD1 as D (6 bases). Germline assignment: CDR1 MNHNS and CDR2 SASEGT. Trimming stripped 7 bases from V and 5 bases from J, with 21 bases between. CDR3 length: 15 residues. The CDR3 DNA reads TGTGCCAGCATCACCCGAGTTGGGGGCATGGACGAGCAGTACTTC. It yields the protein CASITRVGGMDEQYF.